Listed below are T cell receptor beta chains from one sample, sequenced in a study of shared clonotypes between healthy human individuals. Some clones are missing from TCRdb's copy, which holds only in-frame ones; the method was immunoSEQ multiplex PCR. Of millions of clones detected, over 85% appear once; the ten largest clones hold around 0.14%. Sequenced: naive CD4+ T cells sorted from blood. These receptors were obtained from a man between 18 and 29 years old in good health. The conserved cysteine and the conserved F or W are not part of the CDR3 here.

CDR3 protein,V gene,CDR3 length,J gene
ASSERGTPFGVNTEAF,TRBV6-7,16,TRBJ1-1
ASSTRAGTVNEKLF,TRBV5-5,14,TRBJ1-4
ASSPGRGDTQY,TRBV18,11,TRBJ2-3
ASSLSGYPSGGISEQF,TRBV5-1,16,TRBJ2-1
ASSLQNRGTNEKLF,TRBV5-1,14,TRBJ1-4
ASESGTGGRGYT,TRBV28,12,TRBJ1-2
ASRGPGNPTDTQY,TRBV6-5,13,TRBJ2-3
AISTGGKAF,TRBV19,9,TRBJ1-1
ASSLGDRTGPEAF,TRBV5-1,13,TRBJ1-1
ASSYSSDLNTEAF,TRBV6-6,13,TRBJ1-1
SVSQTGGSNQPQH,TRBV29-1,13,TRBJ1-5
ASSLGEQGRYEQY,TRBV11-2,13,TRBJ2-7
ASSLASGGPEGEKLF,TRBV5-1,15,TRBJ1-4
ASSEASSNQPQH,TRBV6-1,12,TRBJ1-5
ASSLTSSEQF,TRBV28,10,TRBJ2-1
ASSPFGENNYGYT,TRBV18,13,TRBJ1-2
ASSFWTGGNTEAF,TRBV5-1,13,TRBJ1-1
ASSLAQGTYEQY,TRBV5-1,12,TRBJ2-7
ASSLALDFEAF,TRBV5-6,11,TRBJ1-1
ASSIGPNSPLH,TRBV19,11,TRBJ1-6
ASSLARGTGEAF,TRBV7-2,12,TRBJ1-1
ASSQEGGRGQPQH,TRBV4-3,13,TRBJ1-5
ASSQWTSGSTDTQY,TRBV5-1,14,TRBJ2-3
ASADSSYNEQF,TRBV19,11,TRBJ2-1
ASSLWDRGRETQY,TRBV5-1,13,TRBJ2-5
ASSALSDIQETQY,TRBV9,13,TRBJ2-5
ASSPSDNLWSGYT,TRBV18,13,TRBJ1-2
ASSAREGTGVYNEQF,TRBV9,15,TRBJ2-1
ASSSPGSNQPQH,TRBV28,12,TRBJ1-5
ASSRTGPFYGYT,TRBV27,12,TRBJ1-2
ASSDGAGQF,TRBV2,9,TRBJ2-1
ASSDLPTDPGGEQF,TRBV6-4,14,TRBJ2-1
ASSEARRQGRETQY,TRBV6-1,14,TRBJ2-5
ASSLDRAPGNTIY,TRBV5-8,13,TRBJ1-3
ASSFGAGANVLT,TRBV11-2,12,TRBJ2-6
ASSWTGYNEQF,TRBV5-1,11,TRBJ2-1
ASSLAQGRGGEETQY,TRBV7-9,15,TRBJ2-5
ASSAAGGRGNTIY,TRBV9,13,TRBJ1-3
ASIPNEGASEAF,TRBV2,12,TRBJ1-1
ASSFLPAGAGQPQH,TRBV7-2,14,TRBJ1-5
AISAPSTGSNYGYT,TRBV10-3,14,TRBJ1-2
ASSHKRLGTGGYEQY,TRBV5-1,15,TRBJ2-7
AIRYRQHNTGELF,TRBV6-1,13,TRBJ2-2
ASSERYNEQF,TRBV25-1,10,TRBJ2-1
ASSQGEAGQPQH,TRBV18,12,TRBJ1-5
ASSLKVDRESTDTQY,TRBV7-3,15,TRBJ2-3
ASSPPRAGYYEQY,TRBV7-2,13,TRBJ2-7
AWSNLQNGATY,TRBV30,11,TRBJ2-7
ASGAGTGGAYEQY,TRBV2,13,TRBJ2-7
ASSLAPTSGVGIQY,TRBV5-1,14,TRBJ2-4
ASSSGTGTDTQY,TRBV5-1,12,TRBJ2-3
ASSPSNGDEQF,TRBV7-6,11,TRBJ2-1
ASSQNRGTGSYEQY,TRBV14,14,TRBJ2-7
ASSTTGGNGYT,TRBV5-8,11,TRBJ1-2
ASSPTGPYTGELF,TRBV18,13,TRBJ2-2